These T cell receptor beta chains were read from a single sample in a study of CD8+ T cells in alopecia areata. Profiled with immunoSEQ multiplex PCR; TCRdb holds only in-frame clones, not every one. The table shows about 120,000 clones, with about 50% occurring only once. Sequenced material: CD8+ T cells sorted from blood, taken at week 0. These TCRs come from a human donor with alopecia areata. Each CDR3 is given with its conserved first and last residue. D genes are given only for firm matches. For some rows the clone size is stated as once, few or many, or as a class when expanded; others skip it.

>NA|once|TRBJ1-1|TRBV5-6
TGTGCCAGCATGCGGGGAGGGAACACTGAAGCTTTCTTT
CASMRGGNTEAFF
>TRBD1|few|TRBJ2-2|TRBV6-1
TGTGCCAGCAGTGAAAAAGGGACAGGCTACACCGGGGAGCTGTTTTTT
CASSEKGTGYTGELFF
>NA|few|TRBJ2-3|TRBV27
TGTGCCAGCAGTAAAAGCTGGGACACGAGGCAGTATTTT
CASSKSWDTRQYF
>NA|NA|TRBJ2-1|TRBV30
TGTGCCTGGAGTGTGGGGACTTCCAATGAGCAGTTCTTC
CAWSVGTSNEQFF
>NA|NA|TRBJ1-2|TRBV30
TGTGCCTGGAGTGTACAGGGTGGCTACACCTTC
CAWSVQGGYTF
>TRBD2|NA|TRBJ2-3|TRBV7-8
TGTGCCAGCACCCTCGTGCGGGTCGGGGGGGATACGCAGTATTTT
CASTLVRVGGDTQYF
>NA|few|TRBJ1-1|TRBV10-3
TGTGCCATCAGCCCACAGGGTTCAACTGAAGCTTTCTTT
CAISPQGSTEAFF
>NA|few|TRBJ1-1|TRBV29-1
TGCAGCGTTGTCGCCGAACTGGGAGCTTTCTTT
CSVVAELGAFF
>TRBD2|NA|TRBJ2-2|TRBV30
TGTGCCTGGAGGACTAGCGGGGGGTCTGGGGAGCTGTTTTTT
CAWRTSGGSGELFF
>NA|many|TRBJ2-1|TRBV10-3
TGTGCCATCAGGGGAGCGGAGGGGAGCTCCTACAATGAGCAGTTCTTC
CAIRGAEGSSYNEQFF
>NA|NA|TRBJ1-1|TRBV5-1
TGCGCCAGCACCCGACGAGGAGCCGGTGAAGCTTTCTTT
CASTRRGAGEAFF
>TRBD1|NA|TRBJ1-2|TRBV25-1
TGTGCCAGCAGTGATCGTTTGACAGGGGTTAACTATGGCTACACCTTC
CASSDRLTGVNYGYTF
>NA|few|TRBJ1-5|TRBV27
TGTGCCAGCAGTTTAGGGGGACCGGCCGGTCAGCCCCAGCATTTT
CASSLGGPAGQPQHF
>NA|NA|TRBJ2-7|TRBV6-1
TGTGCCAGCAGTGAAGAGACACACTACGAGCAGTACTTC
CASSEETHYEQYF
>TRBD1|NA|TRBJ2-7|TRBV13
TGTGCCAGCAGCTTCGGCCAGGGGGCTGTCGAGCAGTACTTC
CASSFGQGAVEQYF
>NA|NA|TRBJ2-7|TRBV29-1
TGCAGCGTTGAACGTCTGGACGGAGCAAGCCTCTACGAGCAGTACTTC
CSVERLDGASLYEQYF
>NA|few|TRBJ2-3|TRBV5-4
TGTGCCAGCAGCTTGGAGGTAGAAAGCACAGATACGCAGTATTTT
CASSLEVESTDTQYF
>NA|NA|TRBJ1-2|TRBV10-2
TGCGCCAGCAGTGTTGGGATAGGATATGGCTACACCTTC
CASSVGIGYGYTF
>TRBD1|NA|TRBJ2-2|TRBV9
TGTGCCAGCAGCGCGGGACAGACTAACACCGGGGAGCTGTTTTTT
CASSAGQTNTGELFF
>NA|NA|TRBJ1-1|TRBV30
TGTGCCTGGAGTGTAGAGCAGCATAACACTGAAGCTTTCTTT
CAWSVEQHNTEAFF
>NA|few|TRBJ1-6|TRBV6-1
TGTGCCAGCAGGGACAGAAACTATAATTCACCCCTCCACTTT
CASRDRNYNSPLHF
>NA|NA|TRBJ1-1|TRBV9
TGTGCCAGCAGCGTAGAAGTGGGGGGCACTGAAGCTTTCTTT
CASSVEVGGTEAFF
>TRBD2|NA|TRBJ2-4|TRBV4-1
TGCGCCAGCAGCCAAGAGTCTAGCGGGAAGGGGGACATTCAGTACTTC
CASSQESSGKGDIQYF
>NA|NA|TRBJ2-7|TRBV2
TGTGCCAGCAGTGATGGTCCATGGGAAGAGTACTTC
CASSDGPWEEYF
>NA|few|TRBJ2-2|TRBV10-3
TGTGCCATCAGTGAAGACTATCTCACCGGGGAGCTGTTTTTT
CAISEDYLTGELFF
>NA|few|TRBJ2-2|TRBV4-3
TGCGCCAGCAGCCAAGAGCAGGGGACCGGGGAGCTGTTTTTT
CASSQEQGTGELFF
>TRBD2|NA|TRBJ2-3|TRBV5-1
TGCGCCAGCAGCTTGGCTGGACTAGCGGCGCGGGATACGCAGTATTTT
CASSLAGLAARDTQYF
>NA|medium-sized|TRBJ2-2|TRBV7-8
TGTGCCAGCAGCTCCGCCGGTAGCAGCGTACCCACGACCGGGGAGCTGTTTTTT
CASSSAGSSVPTTGELFF
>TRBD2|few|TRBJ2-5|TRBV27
TGTGCCAGCGGGTCGGGGCCTAGCGGGGTAGAGGCGGAGACCCAGTACTTC
CASGSGPSGVEAETQYF
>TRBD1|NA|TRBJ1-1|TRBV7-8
TGTGCCAGCAGCTTAGACAGGGGCCCTGAAGCTTTCTTT
CASSLDRGPEAFF
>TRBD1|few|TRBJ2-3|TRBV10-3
TGTGCCATCAGTGGGACAGGGCGGACAGATACGCAGTATTTT
CAISGTGRTDTQYF
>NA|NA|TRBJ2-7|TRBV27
TGTGCCAGCAGTTTAGGGGGGAGCTCCTACGAGCAGTACTTC
CASSLGGSSYEQYF
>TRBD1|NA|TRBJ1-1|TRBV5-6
TGTGCCAGCAGCTGGGACAGGACCATGAACACTGAAGCTTTCTTT
CASSWDRTMNTEAFF
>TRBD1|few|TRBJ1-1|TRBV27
TGTGCCAGCAGACGTACCGAACAGGGGGAAGCTTTCTTT
CASRRTEQGEAFF
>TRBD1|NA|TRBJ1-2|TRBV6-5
TGTGCCAGCAGTTACTCAACAGGGGAGGGCGATGGCTACACCTTC
CASSYSTGEGDGYTF
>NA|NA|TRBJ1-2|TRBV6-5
TGTGCCAGCAGTTACTCGGCCAGCTATGGCTACACCTTC
CASSYSASYGYTF
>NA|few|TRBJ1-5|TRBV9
TGTGCCAGCAGCGTAGAGGGTGGCCAGCCCCAGCATTTT
CASSVEGGQPQHF
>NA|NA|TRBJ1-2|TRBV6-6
TGTGCCAGCAGCCCAAAGGGACATCTCTATGGCTACACCTTC
CASSPKGHLYGYTF
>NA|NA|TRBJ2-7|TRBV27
TGTGCCAGCAGTCCCGGGACCCACTACGAGCAGTACTTC
CASSPGTHYEQYF
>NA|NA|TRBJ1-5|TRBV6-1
TGTGCCAGCAGTGAAAGCCGACAGAATCAGCCCCAGCATTTT
CASSESRQNQPQHF
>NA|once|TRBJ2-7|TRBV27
TGTGCCAGCAGTTTATCGAGACTCCACGAGCAGTACTTC
CASSLSRLHEQYF
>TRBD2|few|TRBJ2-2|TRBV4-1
TGCGCCAGCAGCCAAGATCCTAGCGGGGGGCTCGCCTCCGGGGAGCTGTTTTTT
CASSQDPSGGLASGELFF
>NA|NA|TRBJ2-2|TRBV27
TGTGCCAGCAGTTTAAGGTCCGGGGAGCTGTTTTTT
CASSLRSGELFF
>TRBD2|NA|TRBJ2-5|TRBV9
TGTGCCAGCAGCCCCTACCCGGGACTAGCGGGAGAGACCCAGTACTTC
CASSPYPGLAGETQYF
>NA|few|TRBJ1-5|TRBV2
TGTGCCAGCAGTGAAGCGCGACAGCTAAATCAGCCCCAGCATTTT
CASSEARQLNQPQHF
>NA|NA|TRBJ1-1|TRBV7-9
TGTGCCAGCAGCTTCGGGGGGGTCATGAACACTGAAGCTTTCTTT
CASSFGGVMNTEAFF